One and the same sample provided the 7 T cell receptor beta chains below, sequenced in a study of CXCR3-negative and CXCR3-positive naive CD8 T cells. The method, 5' RACE with UMI labels, was used to prepare the TRB cDNA libraries. TCRdb re-analyzed the 5' RACE reads; it lists each CDR3 protein once, without DNA. There are 100,000 to 150,000 distinct CDR3 sequences in the sample, with approximately 0.29% held by the top ten. The sequencing input was naive CXCR3- CD8+ T cells from blood. The subset: CD45RO-CCR7+CD27+CD95- naive CD8+ T cells lacking CXCR3 (TNR3-). Source of these receptors: a human donor in good health. Some clones in this sample may be carry-over from other donors' samples.

The V gene is TRBV12-3 or TRBV12-4, the J gene TRBJ1-2. The CDR3 has 14 amino acids. The chain's CDR3 is CASSLVHTNYGYTF.

The chain employs TRBV28 and TRBJ2-7; TCRdb's D call, TRBD1, is unchecked because there is no DNA. CDR3 length: 15 residues. In germline, CDR1 is MDHEN, CDR2 SYDVKM. This CDR3 reads CASSWGPAETYEQYF. Using reference TRBV28 and TRBJ2-7 for the parts outside the CDR3, the full variable domain is DVKVTQSSRYLVKRTGEKVFLECVQDMDHENMFWYRQDPGLGLRLIYFSYDVKMKEKGDIPEGYSVSREKKERFSLILESASTNQTSMYLCASSWGPAETYEQYFGPGTRLTVT.

The chain carries TRBV28 and TRBJ1-5; there is no DNA to check the TCRdb D call of TRBD1. There are 20 residues in the CDR3. The germline V gene encodes CDR1 MDHEN and CDR2 SYDVKM. The CDR3 is CASSLLRDSIVFDSNQPQHF.

The chain joins TRBV29-1 to TRBJ2-7; TCRdb indicates TRBD2, and absent DNA this call remains unverified. The CDR3 is 13 amino acids. Germline CDR1 is SQVTM and CDR2 is ANQGSEA. Here the CDR3 reads CSVLDGIVYEQYF.

The gene calls are TRBV20-1 and TRBJ2-3; TCRdb lists TRBD1, though no DNA is available to test this call. The CDR3 runs to 15 residues. In germline, CDR1 is DFQATT, CDR2 SNEGSKA (reference sequence). The CDR3 spells CSAVGDRPMGDTQYF.

The V gene is TRBV20-1, the J gene TRBJ2-2; checking the TCRdb D call of TRBD2 is not possible without DNA. Germline CDR1 and CDR2: DFQATT and SNEGSKA (reference sequence). The CDR3 has 19 amino acids. The CDR3 is CSARDRGTSSKGITGELFF.

The V gene is TRBV5-1, the J gene TRBJ2-7. This CDR3 region has 12 residues. Germline CDR1 SGHRS, CDR2 YFSETQ. The CDR3 sequence is CASSGDFYEQYF. Based on the CDR3 plus reference TRBV5-1 and TRBJ2-7, the full variable domain is KAGVTQTPRYLIKTRGQQVTLSCSPISGHRSVSWYQQTPGQGLQFLFEYFSETQRNKGNFPGRFSGRQFSNSRSEMNVSTLELGDSALYLCASSGDFYEQYFGPGTRLTVT.